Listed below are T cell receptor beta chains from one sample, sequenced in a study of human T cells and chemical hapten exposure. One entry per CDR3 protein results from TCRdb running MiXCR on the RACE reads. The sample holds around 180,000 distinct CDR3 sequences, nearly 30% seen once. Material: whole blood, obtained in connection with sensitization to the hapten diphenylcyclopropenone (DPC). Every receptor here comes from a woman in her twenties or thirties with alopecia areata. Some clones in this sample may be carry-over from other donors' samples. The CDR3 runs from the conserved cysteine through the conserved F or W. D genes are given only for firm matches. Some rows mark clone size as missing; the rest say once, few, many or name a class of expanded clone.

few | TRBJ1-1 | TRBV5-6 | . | CASSSGGYTNTEAFF | TGTGCCAGCAGTTCCGGGGGGTATACGAACACTGAAGCTTTCTTT
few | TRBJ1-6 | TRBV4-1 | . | CASSQEGVRDANNSPLHF | TGCGCCAGCAGCCAAGAGGGAGTCCGGGATGCGAATAATTCACCCCTCCACTTT
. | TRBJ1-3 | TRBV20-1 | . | CSARNPSGNTIYF | TGCAGTGCTAGAAACCCCAGTGGAAACACCATATATTTT
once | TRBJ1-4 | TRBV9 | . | CASSSGAEPEKLFF | TGTGCCAGCAGCTCCGGCGCGGAACCTGAAAAACTGTTTTTT
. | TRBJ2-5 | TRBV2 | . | CASFLGQGQETQYF | TGTGCCAGCTTCCTGGGGCAGGGGCAAGAGACCCAGTACTTC
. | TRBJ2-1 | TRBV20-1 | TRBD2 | CSASLAGGPYNDQFF | TGCAGTGCTAGCCTAGCGGGGGGCCCTTACAATGATCAGTTCTTC
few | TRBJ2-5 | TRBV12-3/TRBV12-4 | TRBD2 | CASSLYASGGPPGETQYF | TGTGCCAGCAGTTTATATGCTAGCGGGGGGCCCCCGGGGGAGACCCAGTACTTC
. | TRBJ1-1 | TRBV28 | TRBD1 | CASSLSGDRRNTEAFF | TGTGCCAGCAGTTTATCGGGGGACAGGAGGAACACTGAAGCTTTCTTT
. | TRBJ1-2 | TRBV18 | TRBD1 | CASSPPGTGGYGYGYTF | TGTGCCAGCTCACCACCCGGGACAGGGGGCTACGGCTATGGCTACACCTTC
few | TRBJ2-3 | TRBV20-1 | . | CSAGGSFTDTQYF | TGCAGTGCCGGAGGGTCCTTCACAGATACGCAGTATTTT
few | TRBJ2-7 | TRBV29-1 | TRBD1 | CSVEGQGYEQYF | TGCAGCGTTGAGGGACAGGGTTACGAGCAGTACTTC
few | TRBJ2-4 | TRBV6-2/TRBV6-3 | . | CASSYSPSLAKNIQYF | TGTGCCAGCAGTTACTCACCCTCGCTAGCCAAAAACATTCAGTACTTC
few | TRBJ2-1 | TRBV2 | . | CASSEVGFESEQFF | TGTGCCAGCAGTGAAGTAGGGTTTGAGAGTGAGCAGTTCTTC
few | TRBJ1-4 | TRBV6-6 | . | CASSYRSSNEKLFF | TGTGCCAGCAGTTACCGCAGCTCCAATGAAAAACTGTTTTTT
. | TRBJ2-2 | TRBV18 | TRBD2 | CASSPLGTSGSGTGELFF | TGTGCCAGCTCACCACTCGGGACTAGCGGGAGTGGCACCGGGGAGCTGTTTTTT
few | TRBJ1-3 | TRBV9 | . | CASSVGEYSGNTIYF | TGTGCCAGCAGCGTAGGCGAGTACTCTGGAAACACCATATATTTT
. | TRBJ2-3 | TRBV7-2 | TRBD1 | CASSLYHRGADTQYF | TGTGCCAGCAGCTTATACCACAGGGGAGCAGATACGCAGTATTTT
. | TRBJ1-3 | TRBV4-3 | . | CASSQVAFFGNTIYF | TGCGCCAGCAGCCAAGTAGCATTCTTTGGAAACACCATATATTTT
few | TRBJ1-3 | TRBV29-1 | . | CSAGTSGNTIYF | TGCAGCGCTGGGACATCAGGAAACACCATATATTTT
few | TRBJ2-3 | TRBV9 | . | CASSVSNGYTQYF | TGTGCCAGCAGCGTAAGCAACGGATATACGCAGTATTTT
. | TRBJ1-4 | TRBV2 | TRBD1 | CASSEQGAREKLFF | TGTGCCAGCAGTGAACAGGGGGCCAGGGAAAAACTGTTTTTT
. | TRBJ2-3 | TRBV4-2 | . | CASSQDSSTDTQYF | TGTGCCAGCAGCCAAGACTCCAGCACAGATACGCAGTATTTT
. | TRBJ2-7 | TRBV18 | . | CASSPPASSYEQYF | TGTGCCAGCTCACCACCGGCCTCCTCCTACGAGCAGTACTTC
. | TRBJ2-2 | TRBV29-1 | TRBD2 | CSVDGLAGATGELFF | TGCAGCGTGGACGGACTAGCGGGGGCCACCGGGGAGCTGTTTTTT
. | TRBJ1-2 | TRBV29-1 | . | CSVERDGYTF | TGCAGCGTTGAACGGGATGGCTACACCTTC
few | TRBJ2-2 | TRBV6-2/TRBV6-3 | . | CASSPYTGFSTGELFF | TGTGCCAGCAGTCCCTATACAGGGTTTTCCACCGGGGAGCTGTTTTTT
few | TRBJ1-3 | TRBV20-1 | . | CSAYSSSGNTIYF | TGCAGTGCCTACTCGAGCTCTGGAAACACCATATATTTT
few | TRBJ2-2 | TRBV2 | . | CASSELRSATGELFF | TGTGCCAGCAGTGAATTGCGGAGCGCTACCGGGGAGCTGTTTTTT
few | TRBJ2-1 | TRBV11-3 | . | CASSQTTSSYNEQFF | TGTGCCAGCAGCCAAACTACCAGCTCCTACAATGAGCAGTTCTTC
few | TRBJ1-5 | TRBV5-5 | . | CASSLDNKQPQHF | TGTGCCAGCAGCTTGGATAACAAGCAGCCCCAGCATTTT
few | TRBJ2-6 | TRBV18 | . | CASSPPSGGSGANVLTF | TGTGCCAGCTCACCACCTAGTGGGGGCTCTGGGGCCAACGTCCTGACTTTC
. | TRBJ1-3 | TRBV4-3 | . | CASSQEVFSGNTIYF | TGCGCCAGCAGCCAAGAGGTCTTCTCTGGAAACACCATATATTTT
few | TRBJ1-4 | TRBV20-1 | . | CSAKNHREGAEKLFF | TGCAGTGCTAAAAACCACAGGGAGGGAGCGGAAAAACTGTTTTTT
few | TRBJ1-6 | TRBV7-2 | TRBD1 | CASSFRQGNSPLHF | TGTGCCAGCAGCTTTAGACAGGGGAATTCACCCCTCCACTTT
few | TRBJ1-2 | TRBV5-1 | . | CASSGGQQANYGYTF | TGCGCCAGCAGCGGGGGCCAGCAGGCTAACTATGGCTACACCTTC
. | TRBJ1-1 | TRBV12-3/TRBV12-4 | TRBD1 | CASSATGITEAFF | TGTGCCAGCAGCGCGACAGGGATCACTGAAGCTTTCTTT
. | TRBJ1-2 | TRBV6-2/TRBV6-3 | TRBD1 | CASSQDRAGYTF | TGTGCCAGCAGCCAGGACAGGGCTGGCTACACCTTC
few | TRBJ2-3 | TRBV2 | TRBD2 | CASSRLTSSTDTQYF | TGTGCCAGCAGTCGACTGACTAGCAGCACAGATACGCAGTATTTT
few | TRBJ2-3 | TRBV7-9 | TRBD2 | CASSSLAGGYSTDTQYF | TGTGCCAGCAGCTCCTTAGCGGGGGGCTATAGCACAGATACGCAGTATTTT
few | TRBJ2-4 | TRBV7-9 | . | CASSLNSAGNIQYF | TGTGCCAGCAGCTTAAACAGCGCCGGAAACATTCAGTACTTC
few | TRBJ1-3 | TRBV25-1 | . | CASSDDRSGNTIYF | TGTGCCAGCAGTGACGACAGGTCTGGAAACACCATATATTTT
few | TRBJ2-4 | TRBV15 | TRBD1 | CATRPDRVAKNIQYF | TGTGCCACCCGCCCGGACAGGGTGGCCAAAAACATTCAGTACTTC
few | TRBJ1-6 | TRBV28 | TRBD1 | CASSLHRGNSPLHF | TGTGCCAGCAGTTTACACAGGGGAAATTCACCCCTCCACTTT
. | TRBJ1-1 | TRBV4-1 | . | CASSRRSEPGQSNTEAFF | TGCGCCAGCAGCCGACGGAGTGAACCGGGACAATCGAACACTGAAGCTTTCTTT
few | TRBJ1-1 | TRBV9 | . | CASSVDPLTTTEAFF | TGTGCCAGCAGCGTAGACCCCCTTACAACCACTGAAGCTTTCTTT
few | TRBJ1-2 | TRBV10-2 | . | CASKGRTAAGYTF | TGCGCCAGCAAAGGGAGGACAGCCGCCGGCTACACCTTC
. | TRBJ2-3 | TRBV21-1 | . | CASSKESSGSTDTQYF | TGTGCCAGCAGCAAAGAGTCTAGCGGGAGCACAGATACGCAGTATTTT
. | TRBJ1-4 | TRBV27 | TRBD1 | CASSYRDRVTTNEKLFF | TGTGCCAGCAGTTACCGGGACAGGGTCACGACTAATGAAAAACTGTTTTTT
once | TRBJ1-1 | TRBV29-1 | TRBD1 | CSVEGGQVGTEAFF | TGCAGCGTTGAGGGAGGACAGGTCGGGACTGAAGCTTTCTTT
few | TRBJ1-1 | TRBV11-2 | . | CASSFSFTGEAFF | TGTGCCAGCAGCTTTTCGTTTACAGGGGAAGCTTTCTTT
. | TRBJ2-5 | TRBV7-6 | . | CASSLAALYQETQYF | TGTGCCAGCAGCTTAGCGGCCTTGTACCAAGAGACCCAGTACTTC